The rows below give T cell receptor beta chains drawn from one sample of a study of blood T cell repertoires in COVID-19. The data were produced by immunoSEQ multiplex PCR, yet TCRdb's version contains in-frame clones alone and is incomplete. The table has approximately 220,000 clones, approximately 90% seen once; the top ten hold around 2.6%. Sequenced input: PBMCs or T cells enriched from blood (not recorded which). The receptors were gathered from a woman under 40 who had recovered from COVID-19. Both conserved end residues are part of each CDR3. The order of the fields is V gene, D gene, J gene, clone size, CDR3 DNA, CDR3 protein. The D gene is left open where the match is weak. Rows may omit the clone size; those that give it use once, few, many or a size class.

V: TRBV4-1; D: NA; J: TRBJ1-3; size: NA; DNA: TGCGCCAGCAGCCATAACAGGGCTTCTGGAAACACCATATATTTT; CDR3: CASSHNRASGNTIYF
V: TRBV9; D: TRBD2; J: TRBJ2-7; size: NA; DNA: TGTGCCAGCAGCGTAGCCGCCCGGTTAGCGGGGGGGCCTGGGGAGCAGTACTTC; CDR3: CASSVAARLAGGPGEQYF
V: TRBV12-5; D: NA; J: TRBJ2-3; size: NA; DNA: TGTGCTAGTGGACCTCAGGGGCAAGATACGCAGTATTTT; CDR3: CASGPQGQDTQYF
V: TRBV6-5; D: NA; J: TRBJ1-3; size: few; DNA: TGTGCCAGCAGTTACTCGAGTCCCTCTGGAAACACCATATATTTT; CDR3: CASSYSSPSGNTIYF
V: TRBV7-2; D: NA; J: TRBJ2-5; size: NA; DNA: TGTGCCAGCAGCCCGGGGGAGACCCAGTACTTC; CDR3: CASSPGETQYF
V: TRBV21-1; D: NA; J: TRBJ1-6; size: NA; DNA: TGTGCCAGCAGGAACCGGGACAGTGAGAGTTCACCCCTCCACTTT; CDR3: CASRNRDSESSPLHF
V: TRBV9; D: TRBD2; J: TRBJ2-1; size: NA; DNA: TGTGCCAGCAGCTTCCGACTAGCGGGGTACAATGAGCAGTTCTTC; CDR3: CASSFRLAGYNEQFF
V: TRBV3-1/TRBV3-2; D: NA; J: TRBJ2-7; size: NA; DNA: TGTGCCAGCAGCCAATCAGGAGGAGGACAGTATCCCTACGAGCAGTACTTC; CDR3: CASSQSGGGQYPYEQYF
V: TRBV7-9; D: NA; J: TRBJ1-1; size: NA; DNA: TGTGCCAGCAGCTTAGATCCAGGGCCTAGGTCTGAAGCTTTCTTT; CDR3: CASSLDPGPRSEAFF
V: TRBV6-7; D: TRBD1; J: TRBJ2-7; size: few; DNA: TGTGCCAGCAGCGAATCATTGGACAGGGAGGCCTACGAGCAGTACTTC; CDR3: CASSESLDREAYEQYF
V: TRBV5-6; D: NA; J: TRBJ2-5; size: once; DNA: TGTGCCAGCAGCTTCGTCGCAGACGGGGAGACCCAGTACTTC; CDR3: CASSFVADGETQYF
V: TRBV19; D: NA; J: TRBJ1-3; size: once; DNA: TGTGCCAGTAGTAGAGTACGGGGAGACACCATATATTTT; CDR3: CASSRVRGDTIYF
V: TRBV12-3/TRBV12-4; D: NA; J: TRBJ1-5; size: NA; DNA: TGTGCCAGCAGTTTCAGTAATCAGCCCCAGCATTTT; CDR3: CASSFSNQPQHF
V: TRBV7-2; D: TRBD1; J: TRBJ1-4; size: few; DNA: TGTGCCAGCAGCTCGCCGGGACAGGGCTCAATTCGGTACGAAAAACTGTTTTTT; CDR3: CASSSPGQGSIRYEKLFF
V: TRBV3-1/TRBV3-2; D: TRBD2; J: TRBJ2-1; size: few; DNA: TGTGCCAGCAGCCAGGACTCTAGCGGGGGCGATGAGCAGTTCTTC; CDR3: CASSQDSSGGDEQFF
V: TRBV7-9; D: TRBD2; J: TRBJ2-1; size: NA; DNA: TGTGCCAGCAGCTTAGGGGAACTAGCGGGGGAGAGCTCCTACAATGAGCAGTTCTTC; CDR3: CASSLGELAGESSYNEQFF
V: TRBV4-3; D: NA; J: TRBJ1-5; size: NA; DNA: TGCGCCAGCAGCCAAGACAGGGGAATCGAGCCCCAGCATTTT; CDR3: CASSQDRGIEPQHF
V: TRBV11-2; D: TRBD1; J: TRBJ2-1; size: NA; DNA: TGTGCCAGCAGCGCTCCCAGACAGGGCGCTGAGCAGTTCTTC; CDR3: CASSAPRQGAEQFF
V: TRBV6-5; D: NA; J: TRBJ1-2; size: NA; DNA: TGTGCCAGCAGGAACGAGGGCAGGGGTCAACAAGGCTACACCTTC; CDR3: CASRNEGRGQQGYTF
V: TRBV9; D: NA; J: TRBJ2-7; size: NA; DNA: TGTGCCAGCAGCGTAGCCGCGGACAGCTCCTACGAGCAGTACTTC; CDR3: CASSVAADSSYEQYF
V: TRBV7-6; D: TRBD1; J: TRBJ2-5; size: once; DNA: TGTGCCAGCAGCTTCGGCTTGGCAGGGGGATTAGAGACCCAGTACTTC; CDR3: CASSFGLAGGLETQYF
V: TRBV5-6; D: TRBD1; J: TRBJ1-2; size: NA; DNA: TGTGCCAGCAGCTTGGCCGGGACAGGGGTCGGCTATGGCTACACCTTC; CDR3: CASSLAGTGVGYGYTF
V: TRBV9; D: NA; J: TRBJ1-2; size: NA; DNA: TGTGCCAGCAGCGGACAGGTTGACTATGGCTACACCTTC; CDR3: CASSGQVDYGYTF
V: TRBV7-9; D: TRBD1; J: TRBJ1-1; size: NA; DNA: TGTGCCAGCAGCCGAACAGGGGGCGCGGCTGAAGCTTTCTTT; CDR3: CASSRTGGAAEAFF
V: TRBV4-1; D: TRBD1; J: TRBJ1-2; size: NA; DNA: TGCGCCAGCAGCCCGATGTACTCGACAGGGTTTTTATCCTATGGCTACACCTTC; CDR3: CASSPMYSTGFLSYGYTF
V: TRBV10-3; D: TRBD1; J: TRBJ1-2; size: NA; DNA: TGTGCCATCAGTGTACAGGGGGAACATGGCTACACCTTC; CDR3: CAISVQGEHGYTF
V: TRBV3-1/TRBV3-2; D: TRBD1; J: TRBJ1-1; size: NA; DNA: TGTGCCAGCAGCCCCCGGGACAGGGGGCTGGCTTTCTTT; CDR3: CASSPRDRGLAFF
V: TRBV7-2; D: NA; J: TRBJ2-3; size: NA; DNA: TGTGCCAGCAGCTTAGACGCTAGCCCCGTGGAGTATTTT; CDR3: CASSLDASPVEYF
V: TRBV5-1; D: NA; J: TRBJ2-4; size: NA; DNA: TGCGCCAGCAGCTTGGATATCGGGGTAGCCAAAAACATTCAGTACTTC; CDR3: CASSLDIGVAKNIQYF
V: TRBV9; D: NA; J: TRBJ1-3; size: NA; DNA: TGTGCCAGCAGCGTAGAGACAACCTCTGGAAACACCATATATTTT; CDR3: CASSVETTSGNTIYF
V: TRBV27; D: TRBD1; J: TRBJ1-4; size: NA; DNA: TGTGCCAGCAGTTTCACGACAGGGGGAGTTGCTAATGAAAAACTGTTTTTT; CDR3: CASSFTTGGVANEKLFF
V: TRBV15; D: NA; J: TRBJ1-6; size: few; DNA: TGTGCCACCAGCACGAGCTCCTATAATTCACCCCTCCACTTT; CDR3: CATSTSSYNSPLHF